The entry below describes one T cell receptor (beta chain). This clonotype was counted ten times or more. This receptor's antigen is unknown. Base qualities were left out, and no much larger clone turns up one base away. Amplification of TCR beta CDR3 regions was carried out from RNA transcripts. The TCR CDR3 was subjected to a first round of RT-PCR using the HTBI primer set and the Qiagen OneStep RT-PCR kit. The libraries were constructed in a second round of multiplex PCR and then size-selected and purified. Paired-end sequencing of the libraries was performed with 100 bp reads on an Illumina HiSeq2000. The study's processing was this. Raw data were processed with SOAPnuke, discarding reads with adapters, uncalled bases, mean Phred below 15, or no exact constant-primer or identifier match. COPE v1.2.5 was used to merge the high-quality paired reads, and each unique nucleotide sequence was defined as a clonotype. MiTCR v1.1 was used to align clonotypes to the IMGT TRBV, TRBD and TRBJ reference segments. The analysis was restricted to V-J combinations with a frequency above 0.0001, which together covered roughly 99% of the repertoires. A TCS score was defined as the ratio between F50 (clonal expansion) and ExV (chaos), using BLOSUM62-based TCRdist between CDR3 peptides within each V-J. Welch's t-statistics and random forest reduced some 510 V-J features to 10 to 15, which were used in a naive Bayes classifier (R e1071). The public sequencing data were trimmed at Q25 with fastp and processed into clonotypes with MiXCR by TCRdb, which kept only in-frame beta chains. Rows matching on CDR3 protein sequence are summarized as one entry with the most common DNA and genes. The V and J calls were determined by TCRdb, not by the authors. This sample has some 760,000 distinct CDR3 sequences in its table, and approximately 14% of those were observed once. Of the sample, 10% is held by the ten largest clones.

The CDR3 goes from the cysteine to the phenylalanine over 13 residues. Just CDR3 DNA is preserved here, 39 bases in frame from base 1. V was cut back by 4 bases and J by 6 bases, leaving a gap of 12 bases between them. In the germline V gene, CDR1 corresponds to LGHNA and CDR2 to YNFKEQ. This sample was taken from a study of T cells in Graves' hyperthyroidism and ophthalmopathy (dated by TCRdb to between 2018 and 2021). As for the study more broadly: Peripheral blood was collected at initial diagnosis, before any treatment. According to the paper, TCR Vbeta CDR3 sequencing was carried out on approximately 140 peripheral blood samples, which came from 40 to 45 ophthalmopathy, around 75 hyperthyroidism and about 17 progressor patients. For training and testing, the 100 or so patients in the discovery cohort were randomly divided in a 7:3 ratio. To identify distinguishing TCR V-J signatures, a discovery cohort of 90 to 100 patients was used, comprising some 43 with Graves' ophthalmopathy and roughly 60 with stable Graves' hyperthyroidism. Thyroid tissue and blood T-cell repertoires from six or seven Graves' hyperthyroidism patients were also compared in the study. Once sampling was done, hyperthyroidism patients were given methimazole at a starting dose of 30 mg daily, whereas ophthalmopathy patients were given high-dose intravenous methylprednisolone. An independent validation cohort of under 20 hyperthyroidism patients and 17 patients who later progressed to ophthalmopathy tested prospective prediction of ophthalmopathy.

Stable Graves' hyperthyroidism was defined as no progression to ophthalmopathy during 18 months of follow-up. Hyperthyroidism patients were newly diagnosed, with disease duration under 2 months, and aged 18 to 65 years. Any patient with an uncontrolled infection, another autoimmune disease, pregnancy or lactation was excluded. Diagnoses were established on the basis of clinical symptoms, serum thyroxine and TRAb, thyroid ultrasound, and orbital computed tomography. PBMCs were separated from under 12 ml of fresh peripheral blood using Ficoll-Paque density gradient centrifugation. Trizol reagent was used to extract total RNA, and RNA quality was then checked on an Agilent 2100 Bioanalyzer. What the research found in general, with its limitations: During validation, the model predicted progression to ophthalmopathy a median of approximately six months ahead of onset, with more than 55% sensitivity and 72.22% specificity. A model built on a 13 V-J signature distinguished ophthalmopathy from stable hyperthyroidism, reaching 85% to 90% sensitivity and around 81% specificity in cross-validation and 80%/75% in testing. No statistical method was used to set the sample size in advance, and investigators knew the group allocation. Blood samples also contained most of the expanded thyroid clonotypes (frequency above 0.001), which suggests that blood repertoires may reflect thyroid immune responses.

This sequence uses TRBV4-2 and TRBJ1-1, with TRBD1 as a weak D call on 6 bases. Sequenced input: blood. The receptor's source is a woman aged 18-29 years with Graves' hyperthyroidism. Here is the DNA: TGTGCCAGCAGCCTATTGGGGGGGCCTGAAGCTTTCTTT. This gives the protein CASSLLGGPEAFF.